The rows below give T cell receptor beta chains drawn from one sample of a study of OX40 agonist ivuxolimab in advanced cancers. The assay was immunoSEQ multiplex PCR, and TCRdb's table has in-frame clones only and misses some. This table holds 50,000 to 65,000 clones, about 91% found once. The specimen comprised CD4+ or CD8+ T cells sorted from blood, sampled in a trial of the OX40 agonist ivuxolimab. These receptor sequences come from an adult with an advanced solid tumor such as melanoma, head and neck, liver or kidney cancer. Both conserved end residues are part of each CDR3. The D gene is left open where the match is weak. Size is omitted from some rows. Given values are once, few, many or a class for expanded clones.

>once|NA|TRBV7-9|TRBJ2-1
TGTGCCAGCAGCTGGAGGGATACAGGGATGGTCTTC
CASSWRDTGMVF
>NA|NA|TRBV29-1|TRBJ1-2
TGCAGCGTTGAGCTTTGGGACGGCTTAGGCTACACCTTC
CSVELWDGLGYTF
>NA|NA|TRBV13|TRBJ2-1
TGTGCCAGCAGCTTAGTGTCAAGGGGCGCACGAAATGAGCAGTTCTTC
CASSLVSRGARNEQFF
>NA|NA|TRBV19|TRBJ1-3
TGTGCCAGTAGTTCAGGCGTCTCTGGAAACACCATATATTTT
CASSSGVSGNTIYF
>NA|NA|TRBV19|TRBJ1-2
TGTGCCAGTAGTATGACCATCCCTCTTTCTAACTATGGCTACACCTTC
CASSMTIPLSNYGYTF
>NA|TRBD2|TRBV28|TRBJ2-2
TGTGCCAGCAGTGCGACTAGCGGGAGGGCTATAAACACCGGGGAGCTGTTTTTT
CASSATSGRAINTGELFF
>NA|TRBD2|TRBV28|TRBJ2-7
TGTGCCAGCAGTTCTCCCCTCCGGGACTACTCCTACGAGCAGTACTTC
CASSSPLRDYSYEQYF
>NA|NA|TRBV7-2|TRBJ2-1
TGTGCCAGCAGCTTCGGACCCCCCGGGACCTACAATGAGCAGTTCTTC
CASSFGPPGTYNEQFF
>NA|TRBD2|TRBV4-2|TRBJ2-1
TGTGCCAGCAGCCAAGAAGCTATCCCAGTAGCGGGGAGGAATGAGCAGTTCTTC
CASSQEAIPVAGRNEQFF
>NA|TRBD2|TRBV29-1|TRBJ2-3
TGCAGCGTTTGGCGGGAGGAACAGGCATCAGATACGCAGTATTTT
CSVWREEQASDTQYF
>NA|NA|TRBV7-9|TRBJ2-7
TGTGCCAGCAGCTCCCCTCAGGGGAGAATAGTAGACGAGCAGTACTTC
CASSSPQGRIVDEQYF
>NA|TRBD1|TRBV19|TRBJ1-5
TGTGCCAGTAGCCCGACAGGGAGTAGTCAGCCCCAGCATTTT
CASSPTGSSQPQHF
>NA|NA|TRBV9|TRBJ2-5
TGTGCCAGCAGCGCGTGGGATTTCCAAGAGACCCAGTACTTC
CASSAWDFQETQYF
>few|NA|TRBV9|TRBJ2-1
TGTGCCAGCAGCGTAGGCGGGCTAAGCAGGGACGAGCAGTTCTTC
CASSVGGLSRDEQFF
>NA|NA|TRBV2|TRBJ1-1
TGTGCCAGCAGTGATTGGGAGAACACTGAAGCTTTCTTT
CASSDWENTEAFF
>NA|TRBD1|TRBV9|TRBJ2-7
TGTGCCAGCAGCGGCTCCGGGACAGGGGTCGACGAGCAGTACTTC
CASSGSGTGVDEQYF
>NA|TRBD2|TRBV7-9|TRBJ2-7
TGTGCCAGCAGGGGACTAGCCGTCTACGAGCAGTACTTC
CASRGLAVYEQYF
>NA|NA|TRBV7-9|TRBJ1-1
TGTGCCAGCAGCTCTGTAGTAATGAACACTGAAGCTTTCTTT
CASSSVVMNTEAFF
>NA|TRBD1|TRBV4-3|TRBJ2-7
TGCGCCAGCAGCCCCGGGACAGGGACCTACGAGCAGTACTTC
CASSPGTGTYEQYF
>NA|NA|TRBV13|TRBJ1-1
TGTGCCAGCAGCTTAAGCAGGGGTGAAGCTTTCTTT
CASSLSRGEAFF
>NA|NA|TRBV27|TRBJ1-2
TGTGCCAGCAGTCTAACAGGGAGAAACTATGGCTACACCTTC
CASSLTGRNYGYTF
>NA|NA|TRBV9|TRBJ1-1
TGTGCCAGCAGCGTAGCCCCGGGGCTGAACACTGAAGCTTTCTTT
CASSVAPGLNTEAFF
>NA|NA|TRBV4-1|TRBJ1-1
TGCGCCAGCAGCCAAGGGACAGCCCAAATGAACACTGAAGCTTTCTTT
CASSQGTAQMNTEAFF
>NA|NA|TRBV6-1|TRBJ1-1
TGTGCCAGCAGTCTCGGGGGTGTCACTGAAGCTTTCTTT
CASSLGGVTEAFF
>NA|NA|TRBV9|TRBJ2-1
TGTGCCAGCAGCCGGGACAATTACAATGAGCAGTTCTTC
CASSRDNYNEQFF
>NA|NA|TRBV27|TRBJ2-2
TGTGCCAGCAGTTTATACGACGGGGGTTTGAACACCGGGGAGCTGTTTTTT
CASSLYDGGLNTGELFF
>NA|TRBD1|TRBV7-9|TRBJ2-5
TGTGCCAGCAGCCGTGGACAGGGCGGCTGGAAGACCCAGTACTTC
CASSRGQGGWKTQYF
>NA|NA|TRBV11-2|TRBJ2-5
TGTGCCAGCAGCTTAAGCGAGGGAGAGACCCAGTACTTC
CASSLSEGETQYF
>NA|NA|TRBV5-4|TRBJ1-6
TGTGCCAGCAGTTACCAGGGGCATTCACCCCTCCACTTT
CASSYQGHSPLHF
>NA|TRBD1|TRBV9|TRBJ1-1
TGTGCCAGCAGCGAGAGAGGGGACAGGGGGAACACTGAAGCTTTCTTT
CASSERGDRGNTEAFF
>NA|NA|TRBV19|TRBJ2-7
TGTGCCAGTAGTGGGCTTTACGAGCAGTACTTC
CASSGLYEQYF
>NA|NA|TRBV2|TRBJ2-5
TGTGCCAGCAGTGAAGAGACCCAGTACTTC
CASSEETQYF
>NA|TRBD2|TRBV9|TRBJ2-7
TGTGCCAGCAGTGAGACGGGACTAGACCTTTACGAGCAGTACTTC
CASSETGLDLYEQYF
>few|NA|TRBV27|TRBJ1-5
TGTGCCAGCAGTTGGGCTGTAAGCAATCAGCCCCAGCATTTT
CASSWAVSNQPQHF
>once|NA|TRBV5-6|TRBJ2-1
TGTGCCAGCAGCTTAGGTGTTGATCAGTTCTTC
CASSLGVDQFF
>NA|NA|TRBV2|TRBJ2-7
TGTGCCAGCAGTGATTCAGAGTTTCTAACCTACGAGCAGTACTTC
CASSDSEFLTYEQYF
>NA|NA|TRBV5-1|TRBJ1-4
TGCGCCAGCAGGCCTACGGGGTTTGAAAAACTGTTTTTT
CASRPTGFEKLFF